Presented here are 23 T cell receptor beta chains from one specimen sequenced in a study of identical twins. TCRdb called the 5' RACE reads again in MiXCR, with one record for every CDR3 protein. The sample includes fewer than 450,000 distinct CDR3 sequences, roughly 10% of them seen just once. Sequences were obtained from naive T cells sorted from blood. The receptors here all came from a woman between 50 and 59 years old in good health.

This clonotype has more than one count but fewer than ten. The chain employs TRBV20-1 and TRBJ2-1, with 16 positions matching TRBD2. The CDR3 sequence is 21 residues long. Germline V gene sequence: CDR1 DFQATT, CDR2 SNEGSKA (reference sequence). V shed 6 bases, J shed 6 bases, and the junction held 23 bases outside the gene matches. CDR3 coding DNA: TGCAGTGCCTCCCCGCTCCGGATAGGGACTAGCGGGAGGGCCACGTTCAATGAGCAGTTCTTC. Translation: CSASPLRIGTSGRATFNEQFF.

The V call is TRBV20-1, the J call TRBJ2-1; 11 nucleotides line up with TRBD1. The CDR3 totals 15 residues. Germline CDR1 reads DFQATT; CDR2 reads SNEGSKA (reference sequence). The J segment lost 8 bases and the V segment lost 2 bases, leaving 8 bases of the junction unmatched. The CDR3 DNA reads as TGCAGTGCTAGATCCCGGGACAGGGGGAAGGATGAGCAGTTCTTC. It yields the protein CSARSRDRGKDEQFF.

A few counts support this clonotype. J is TRBJ1-2 and V is TRBV24-1; D is ambiguous. This CDR3 comprises 12 residues. Trimming took 4 bases from V and 7 from J, leaving 9 bases between them. Germline lookup yields CDR1 KGHDR and CDR2 SFDVKD. The CDR3 sequence is CATSDPRTGYTF. Here the CDR3 DNA reads TGTGCCACCAGTGACCCCCGGACTGGCTACACCTTC.

This clonotype has more than one count but fewer than ten. V usage is TRBV6-5 and J usage is TRBJ1-5; D might be TRBD1 (6 bases). The CDR3 has 16 residues. V lost 4 bases and J lost 5, with 18 bases in between. Germline CDR1 MNHEY, CDR2 SVGAGI. CDR3 sequence (DNA): TGTGCCAGCAGTTCCCGGCTCTGGGGGGGCGATCAGCCCCAGCATTTT. Amino acid sequence: CASSSRLWGGDQPQHF.

The V call is TRBV5-1, the J call TRBJ1-4; perhaps TRBD1 as D (6 bases). The V gene's germline CDR1 is SGHRS and CDR2 YFSETQ. The CDR3 consists of 14 residues. V lost 4 bases, J lost 4 bases, and 11 bases lay in between. Here the CDR3 DNA reads TGCGCCAGCAGCCGGGCAGGGGATAATGAAAAACTGTTTTTT. This translates into CASSRAGDNEKLFF.

The chain links TRBV4-1 to TRBJ1-5, with TRBD1 matching 11 bases. CDR1 is MGHRA, CDR2 YSYEKL, per germline. The CDR3 is made up of 18 amino acids. V was clipped by 6 bases and J by 3 bases; unmatched bases: 13. The CDR3 DNA is TGCGCCAGCAGTTGGGCAGGGACAGGGGGGGCAATCAATCAGCCCCAGCATTTT. It yields the protein CASSWAGTGGAINQPQHF.

The CDR3 coding sequence is TGCGCCACCAGAATTAATATGAACACTGAAGCTTTCTTT. Translating it yields CATRINMNTEAFF. The gene calls are TRBV5-1 and TRBJ1-1; no reliable D call. V lost 9 bases and J lost 0, with 12 bases in between. The CDR3 runs 13 residues. Germline V gene data show CDR1 as SGHRS and CDR2 as YFSETQ.

This clonotype was recorded many times. The chain couples TRBV7-9 to TRBJ2-3; 8 bases are shared with TRBD2. Germline CDR1 is SEHNR and CDR2 is FQNEAQ (reference sequence). This CDR3 is 16 amino acids long. Unmatched junction bases numbered 12, after V lost 5 bases and J lost 5 bases. CDR3 in DNA: TGTGCCAGCAGCCCGCGGACTAGCCCGTCCGGAGATACGCAGTATTTT. It specifies CASSPRTSPSGDTQYF.

This clonotype was observed at least ten times. The chain uses TRBV4-2 and TRBJ2-1; TRBD2 matches 12 bases. This CDR3 region has 18 residues. V trimming: 0 bases; J trimming: 8 bases; junction bases outside the gene matches: 11. Looked up from germline, CDR1 is LGHNA and CDR2 is YNFKEQ. Here the CDR3 reads CASSQDSGLAGGKDEQFF. In nucleotides, the CDR3 is TGTGCCAGCAGCCAAGATAGCGGCCTAGCGGGAGGGAAAGATGAGCAGTTCTTC.

This clonotype has only a few counts. This chain links TRBV6-1 with TRBJ1-1, with D unresolved. Germline loops: CDR1 MNHNS, CDR2 SASEGT. Trimming shortened V by 2 bases and J by 1 base, and 5 bases separated the two germline ends. This CDR3 is built from 13 residues. In nucleotides, the CDR3 is TGTGCCAGCAGTGAACGGCCGAACACTGAAGCTTTCTTT. As protein: CASSERPNTEAFF.

The chain is built from TRBV14 and TRBJ1-2; 8 bases agree with TRBD1. From germline, CDR1 is SGHDN and CDR2 FVKESK. The CDR3 has 15 residues. The trim removed 2 bases at V and 6 bases at J, leaving 8 bases unmatched. The CDR3 sequence is CASSQRTGRKDGYTF. The CDR3 DNA follows: TGTGCCAGCAGCCAAAGGACAGGGCGGAAGGATGGCTACACCTTC.

The chain couples TRBV3-1 to TRBJ2-3; TRBD2 agrees at 8 bases. Losses at the gene ends were 0 bases for V and 4 bases for J; bases not matched to a gene: 9. Germline V CDR1 and CDR2: LGHDT, YNNKEL (reference sequence). The length of the CDR3 is 17 residues. CDR3 loop: CASSQENDGTRSDTQYF. The CDR3 DNA sequence: TGTGCCAGCAGCCAAGAAAATGATGGGACTAGATCAGATACGCAGTATTTT.

This clonotype has a count of ten or more. This chain links TRBV3-1 with TRBJ1-1; tentatively, D is TRBD1 (6 bases). V lost 0 bases to trimming and J lost 1 base, with 9 bases between them. Germline assignment: CDR1 LGHDT and CDR2 YNNKEL (reference sequence). The CDR3 totals 15 residues. The CDR3 here is CASSQDGGPNTEAFF. The DNA of the CDR3 is TGTGCCAGCAGCCAAGATGGGGGGCCGAACACTGAAGCTTTCTTT.

Concerning this clonotype itself: A read error is likely, as this CDR3 ends without the conserved phenylalanine or tryptophan. This chain joins TRBV6-5 and TRBJ1-3; D unresolved. Trimming shortened V by 3 bases and J by 0 bases, and 12 bases separated the two germline ends. CDR1 is MNHEY and CDR2 is SVGAGI in the germline V gene. This CDR3 is built from 16 residues. CDR3 bases: TGTGCCAGCAGTTATTCTCCCCCTCACTCTGGAAACACCATATATTCT. It is translated as CASSYSPPHSGNTIYS.

This clonotype was observed at least ten times. The chain combines TRBV5-1 with TRBJ2-3; D is ambiguous. Germline V lookup: CDR1 SGHRS, CDR2 YFSETQ. The CDR3 contains 14 residues. Trimming left V 4 bases short and J 6 bases short, with 15 bases between. The CDR3 DNA is TGCGCCAGCAGCCCCCCAAACACCCCGGATACGCAGTATTTT. Translated, it gives CASSPPNTPDTQYF.

The V call is TRBV11-3, the J call TRBJ1-2; D remains unclear. This CDR3 spans 13 amino acids. Looked up from germline, CDR1 is SGHNT and CDR2 is YENEEA. V gave up 5 bases and J gave up 8 bases, with 15 bases separating them. The CDR3, as DNA: TGTGCCAGCAGCCCGTCTTCTTGGGAAGGCTACACCTTC. Its protein product is CASSPSSWEGYTF.

V usage is TRBV27 and J usage is TRBJ2-6; no clear D. From germline, CDR1 is MNHEY and CDR2 SMNVEV (reference sequence). The CDR3 spans 15 residues. V was shortened by 5 bases and J by 0 bases, with 8 bases between the two germline ends. The CDR3 DNA reads TGTGCCAGCAGTGCAGGAGTCTCTGGGGCCAACGTCCTGACTTTC. Translated, it gives CASSAGVSGANVLTF. Supplemented by reference TRBV27 and TRBJ2-6, the full variable domain reads EAQVTQNPRYLITVTGKKLTVTCSQNMNHEYMSWYRQDPGLGLRQIYYSMNVEVTDKGDVPEGYKVSRKEKRNFPLILESPSPNQTSLYFCASSAGVSGANVLTFGAGSRLTVL.

This clonotype was observed a few times. V gene TRBV7-6 combines with J gene TRBJ2-1; possibly TRBD2 for D (5 bases). The CDR3 extends over 14 amino acids. V gave up 5 bases and J gave up 5 bases, with 13 bases separating them. Germline V CDR1 and CDR2: SGHVS, FNYEAQ. The CDR3 loop reads CASSNDYKNNEQFF. The CDR3 coding sequence is TGTGCCAGCAGCAACGACTATAAAAACAATGAGCAGTTCTTC.

This clonotype has a handful of counts. V gene TRBV7-8 combines with J gene TRBJ1-6, with 7 bases matching TRBD1. This CDR3 is built from 16 residues. Germline CDR1 reads SGHVS; CDR2 reads FQNEAQ. With V trimmed by 5 bases and J by 5 bases, 9 bases remained unmatched. The CDR3 reads CASSPSGQGDNSPLHF. The CDR3 DNA reads as TGTGCCAGCAGCCCAAGCGGTCAGGGGGATAATTCACCCCTCCACTTT.

This clonotype was observed at least ten times. The chain uses TRBV4-2 and TRBJ2-3; unclear D gene. V shed 4 bases and J shed 5 bases, with 16 bases lying between them. The CDR3 contains 15 residues. Germline assignment: CDR1 LGHNA and CDR2 YNFKEQ. CDR3 bases: TGTGCCAGCAGCCCCGCGAGCCTACGAGGAGATACGCAGTATTTT. Translating it yields CASSPASLRGDTQYF.

The chain has TRBV11-3 and TRBJ2-1, with D possibly TRBD2 on 5 matching bases. The length of the CDR3 is 14 residues. The germline V gene encodes CDR1 SGHNT and CDR2 YENEEA. V was trimmed by 1 base and J by 7 bases, leaving 11 bases between them. CDR3 nucleotide sequence: TGTGCCAGCAGCTTAGGGACTTCCCAGAATGAGCAGTTCTTC. This sequence encodes CASSLGTSQNEQFF.

The chain links TRBV20-1 to TRBJ1-5; TRBD1 matches at 10 bases. The junction had 5 bases not matched to a gene; V was cut back by 2 bases and J by 4 bases. The CDR3 contains 15 residues. The germline CDR1 and CDR2 sequences are DFQATT and SNEGSKA (reference sequence). DNA of the CDR3: TGCAGTGCTAGATGGGGACAGGGGATGAATCAGCCCCAGCATTTT. Translating gives CSARWGQGMNQPQHF.

The chain uses TRBV20-1 and TRBJ1-1, with 7 bases that match TRBD1. The CDR3 runs 14 residues. Germline loops: CDR1 DFQATT, CDR2 SNEGSKA (reference sequence). J lost 5 bases, V lost 3 bases, and 9 bases had no gene match. The DNA of the CDR3 is TGCAGTGCTAGGGGGACAGAAGCGGGGACTGAAGCTTTCTTT. It specifies CSARGTEAGTEAFF.